This T cell receptor (beta chain) originates from a study of CD8 T cells in Susac syndrome. On this clonotype: What it recognizes is unknown.

The V gene's germline CDR1 is MNHEY and CDR2 SVGAGI. The J segment lost 5 bases and the V segment lost 4 bases, leaving 9 bases of the junction unmatched. CDR3 size: 16 residues. The study's findings and limits: The authors acknowledged that their TCR sequencing and HLA analysis involved a relatively small number of individuals.

When the RNA was reverse transcribed, random hexamers were used with an input of about 0.5 to 1 ug. Across 54 Vbeta and 13 Jbeta, TCR beta CDR3 was amplified with immunoSEQ multiplex PCR. TCRdb analysed the immunoSEQ multiplex PCR reads with MiXCR anew, one entry per CDR3 protein. This table holds 90,000 to 150,000 distinct CDR3 sequences, 85% to 95% found once. Sample: CD4+ T cells from PBMCs. This clonotype was obtained from a human donor with multiple sclerosis. This chain uses TRBV6-5 with TRBJ2-5; 11 bases align to TRBD2. The CDR3 sequence is CASSSRIAGGLETQYF. The DNA of the CDR3 is TGTGCCAGCAGTTCCCGGATAGCGGGGGGGCTGGAGACCCAGTACTTC.